This passage covers 8 T cell receptor beta chains from one sample sequenced in a study of T cell responses to AZD1222 COVID-19 vaccine. The method was immunoSEQ multiplex PCR; TCRdb's version includes in-frame clones alone and lacks a portion of them. The sample shows 150,000 or so clones, around 90% of them seen only once. The material sequenced was peripheral blood, taken 28 days after the second AZD1222 dose. These receptors were collected from an adult who received the AZD1222 COVID-19 vaccine.

The rearrangement joins TRBV5-1 to TRBJ2-1, with D possibly being TRBD1 (6 bases). The germline V gene encodes CDR1 SGHRS and CDR2 YFSETQ. This CDR3 has 14 amino acids. V lost 4 bases to trimming and J lost 10 bases, with 18 bases between them. The CDR3 here is CASSTAGDRREQFF. CDR3 DNA: TGCGCCAGCAGCACGGCAGGGGATCGGAGGGAGCAGTTCTTC.

V usage is TRBV28 and J usage is TRBJ1-5; D may be TRBD1 (5 bases). The V gene lost 7 bases and the J gene lost 2 bases, with 18 bases spanning the gap. CDR1 and CDR2 (germline): MDHEN, SYDVKM. CDR3 length equals 16 residues. CDR3 DNA sequence: TGTGCCAGCACCATACACCAGGGTAGTGGCAATCAGCCCCAGCATTTT. This sequence encodes CASTIHQGSGNQPQHF.

The genes are TRBV6-5 and TRBJ2-5, with no clear D. Germline CDR1 and CDR2: MNHEY and SVGAGI. The CDR3 runs 10 residues. V lost 6 bases and J 3 bases, leaving 2 bases between the germline ends. The CDR3 spells CASREETQYF. The CDR3 DNA is TGTGCCAGCAGGGAAGAGACCCAGTACTTC.

The sample holds a few counts of this clone. The chain carries TRBV5-6 and TRBJ1-3, with a tentative D call TRBD1 (6 bases). The V gene lost 0 bases and the J gene lost 0 bases, with 16 bases spanning the gap. CDR1 SGHDT and CDR2 YYEEEE come from the germline V gene. The CDR3 spans 18 residues. The CDR3, as DNA: TGTGCCAGCAGCTTGGGGTTGGGAGGGGGTCTCTCTGGAAACACCATATATTTT. Encoded protein: CASSLGLGGGLSGNTIYF.

The chain employs TRBV28 and TRBJ2-5, with no clear D. Trimming left V 4 bases short and J 2 bases short, with 11 bases between. Germline V gene data show CDR1 as MDHEN and CDR2 as SYDVKM. This CDR3 contains 14 residues. CDR3 region: CASSSGTLQETQYF. In DNA form, the CDR3 reads TGTGCCAGCAGTTCAGGTACCTTGCAAGAGACCCAGTACTTC.

On this clone: One end of the junction does not line up with germline, which may come from a read error. The rearrangement joins TRBV29-1 to TRBJ2-3; 14 positions agree with TRBD2. CDR1 and CDR2 (germline): SQVTM, ANQGSEA. The CDR3 is 13 amino acids. The DNA of the CDR3 is TGTGGGGGGACTAGCGGGGGATTAGATACGCAGTATTTT. Protein product: CGGTSGGLDTQYF.

The chain combines TRBV2 with TRBJ2-3, with 12 bases lining up with TRBD2. Germline assignment: CDR1 SNHLY and CDR2 FYNNEI. The J segment lost 4 bases and the V segment lost 4 bases, leaving 6 bases of the junction unmatched. The CDR3 has 16 amino acids. The CDR3 spells CASSGLAGVGADTQYF. In DNA, the CDR3 is TGTGCCAGCAGTGGACTAGCGGGAGTTGGGGCAGATACGCAGTATTTT.

The chain carries TRBV29-1 and TRBJ2-7; TRBD2 matches 7 bases. V dropped 0 bases and J dropped 8; count of bases not matched to a gene: 7. The CDR3 sequence is 13 residues long. The germline V gene encodes CDR1 SQVTM and CDR2 ANQGSEA. CDR3 region: CSVEEGASGKQYF. The CDR3 DNA sequence: TGCAGCGTTGAAGAGGGCGCTAGCGGTAAGCAGTACTTC.